These 9 T cell receptor beta chains were sequenced from one sample in a study of identical twins. One entry per CDR3 protein results from TCRdb running MiXCR on the 5' RACE reads. The repertoire consists of about 530,000 distinct CDR3 sequences, with about 22% occurring once and the leading ten covering about 0.48%. These data also formed part of another study, on yellow fever vaccine responses in identical twins.

Sample: CD4+ T cells sorted from blood. The receptor set was obtained from a woman between 18 and 30 years old in good health.

This clonotype was found many times. The genes are TRBV7-8 and TRBJ2-5, with 9 bases aligning to TRBD2. The CDR3 length is 16 residues. From germline, CDR1 is SGHVS and CDR2 FQNEAQ. The V segment lost 5 bases and the J segment 4 bases; nucleotides outside the gene matches: 11. The CDR3 loop reads CASSPEGGGRVETQYF. In DNA, the CDR3 is TGTGCCAGCAGCCCCGAGGGGGGCGGGAGGGTAGAGACCCAGTACTTC.

The rearrangement uses TRBV11-3 and TRBJ1-1, with a weak D call TRBD1 (5 bases). The CDR3 sequence is 17 residues long. CDR1 is SGHNT and CDR2 is YENEEA in the germline V gene. V was pared by 5 bases and J by 3 bases, with 22 bases between. CDR3: CASSRPTGSRTDTEAFF. The CDR3 nucleotides are TGTGCCAGCAGCCGTCCTACAGGCTCCCGGACGGACACTGAAGCTTTCTTT.

J is TRBJ2-1 and V is TRBV14; 8 nucleotides agree with TRBD2. CDR3 size: 18 residues. Germline CDR1 is SGHDN and CDR2 is FVKESK. V lost 0 bases and J lost 10; bases outside the gene matches: 17. CDR3 residues: CASSQEFGGRPGIEEQFF. The CDR3 DNA sequence: TGTGCCAGCAGCCAAGAGTTTGGCGGGAGGCCTGGAATCGAGGAGCAGTTCTTC.

To note about this clonotype: The germline gene is not matched at one end of the junction; a read error may be the cause. The chain uses TRBV10-3 and TRBJ1-6; a weak D match, TRBD1 (6 bases). The CDR3 has 13 amino acids. The germline CDR1 and CDR2 sequences are ENHRY and SYGVKD. DNA for the CDR3: TGTGCCATCAGTGAGGGACAGCCGTTACCCGTCCACTTT. Amino acid sequence: CAISEGQPLPVHF.

The chain couples TRBV7-3 to TRBJ2-1, with 8 bases matching TRBD2. V shed 5 bases, J shed 0 bases, and the junction held 12 bases outside the gene matches. CDR3 length: 18 amino acids. In germline, CDR1 is SGHTA, CDR2 FQGTGA. This CDR3 reads CASSPSGGSRSSYNEQFF. CDR3 DNA sequence: TGTGCCAGCAGCCCTTCGGGGGGGAGTCGGAGCTCCTACAATGAGCAGTTCTTC.

This clonotype appeared once. The rearrangement uses TRBV20-1 and TRBJ2-3, with TRBD2 matching 7 bases. The germline gives CDR1 DFQATT, CDR2 SNEGSKA (reference sequence). The J segment lost 7 bases and the V segment lost 5 bases, leaving 9 bases of the junction unmatched. CDR3 length equals 13 residues. The CDR3 coding sequence is TGCAGTGCTCTGGGGGGGAGACTAAATACGCAGTATTTT. It translates to CSALGGRLNTQYF.

This clonotype was observed a few times. V and J are TRBV12-3 or TRBV12-4 and TRBJ1-1; possibly TRBD1 for D (6 bases). The CDR3 contains 14 residues. Trimming shortened V by 6 bases and J by 0 bases, and 11 bases separated the two germline ends. The CDR3, as DNA: TGTGCCAGCAGCTACGACAGGCTGAACACTGAAGCTTTCTTT. Translation: CASSYDRLNTEAFF.

This clonotype was seen many times. This chain links TRBV12-3 or TRBV12-4 with TRBJ2-1; D perhaps matches TRBD1 (6 bases). Deletions cut 5 bases from V and 0 bases from J, with 8 bases between. The CDR3 is made up of 14 amino acids. CDR3 sequence reads: CASSQGGSYNEQFF. For the CDR3, the DNA is TGTGCCAGCAGTCAAGGGGGCTCCTACAATGAGCAGTTCTTC.

The chain uses TRBV6-6 and TRBJ2-1; unclear D gene. The CDR3 sequence is 12 residues long. Trimming left V 3 bases short and J 7 bases short, with 7 bases between. Germline V gives CDR1 MNHNY, CDR2 SVGAGI (reference sequence). CDR3 protein: CASSYIGNEQFF. DNA for the CDR3: TGTGCCAGCAGTTATATCGGAAATGAGCAGTTCTTC.